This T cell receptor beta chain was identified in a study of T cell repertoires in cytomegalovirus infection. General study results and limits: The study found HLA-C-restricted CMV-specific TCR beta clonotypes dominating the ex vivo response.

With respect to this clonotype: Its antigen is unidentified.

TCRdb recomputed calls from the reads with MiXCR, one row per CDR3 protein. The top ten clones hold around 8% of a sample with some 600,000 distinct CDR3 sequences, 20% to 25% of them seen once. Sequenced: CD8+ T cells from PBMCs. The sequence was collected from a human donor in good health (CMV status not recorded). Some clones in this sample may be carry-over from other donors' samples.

DNA for the CDR3: TGTGCCAGCAGGGGCCCGGATAGCTCCTACAATGAGCAGTTCTTC. Protein sequence: CASRGPDSSYNEQFF. This chain uses TRBV25-1 with TRBJ2-1, with no clear D. In germline, CDR1 is MGHDK, CDR2 SYGVNS. Trimming shortened V by 6 bases and J by 0 bases, and 12 bases separated the two germline ends. The CDR3 is 15 residues long.